This section outlines one T cell receptor beta chain sequence together with its context. Sequenced by immunoSEQ multiplex PCR; TCRdb stores in-frame clones only, minus some. The table shows 150,000 to 200,000 clones, with roughly 88% occurring only once. CDR1 is KGHSH, CDR2 LQKENI, per germline. CDR3 length equals 15 residues. The V and J ends lost 3 bases and 2 bases respectively, with 10 bases between them. The sample is drawn from a study of blood T cell repertoires in COVID-19. This sequence was found in an elderly woman with acute or convalescent COVID-19. This chain uses TRBV18 with TRBJ1-4; TRBD1 is a possible D gene (6 bases). Material for sequencing was peripheral blood. CDR3 residues: CASSPQGRTNEKLFF. In DNA form, the CDR3 reads TGTGCCAGCTCACCCCAGGGGCGGACTAATGAAAAACTGTTTTTT.